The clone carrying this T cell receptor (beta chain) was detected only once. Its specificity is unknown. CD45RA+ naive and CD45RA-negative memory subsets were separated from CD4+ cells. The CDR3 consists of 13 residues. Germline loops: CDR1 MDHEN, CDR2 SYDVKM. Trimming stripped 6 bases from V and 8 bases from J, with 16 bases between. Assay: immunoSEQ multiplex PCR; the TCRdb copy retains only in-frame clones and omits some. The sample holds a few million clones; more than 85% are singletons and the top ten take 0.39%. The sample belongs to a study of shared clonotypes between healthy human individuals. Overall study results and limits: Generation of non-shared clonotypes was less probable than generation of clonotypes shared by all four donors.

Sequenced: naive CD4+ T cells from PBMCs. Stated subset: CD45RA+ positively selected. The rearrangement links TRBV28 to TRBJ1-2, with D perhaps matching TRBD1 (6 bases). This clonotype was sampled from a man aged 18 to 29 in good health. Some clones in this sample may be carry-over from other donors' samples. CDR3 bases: TGTGCCAGCAGGTCCACAGGGCAGGGCGGCTACACCTTC. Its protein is CASRSTGQGGYTF.